The 10 T cell receptor beta chains given below trace back to one sample, sequenced in a study of cytomegalovirus exposure and HLA in healthy donors. The primer mix had 60 Vbeta and 13 Jbeta primers. Clones were read by immunoSEQ multiplex PCR, and TCRdb kept only the in-frame ones, dropping some. The top ten clones hold about 1.7% of a sample with 150,000 to 200,000 clones, around 83% of them seen once. Material: PBMCs. Receptors originate from a woman aged 18-30 years in good health and CMV-seronegative.

The chain uses TRBV11-2 and TRBJ2-1; TRBD2 aligns across 11 bases. This CDR3 has 16 residues. With V trimmed by 4 bases and J by 5 bases, 7 bases remained unmatched. The V gene's germline CDR1 is SGHAT and CDR2 FQNNGV. The CDR3 DNA reads as TGTGCCAGCAGCTACACGGGACTAGCGGATAACAATGAGCAGTTCTTC. Translated: CASSYTGLADNNEQFF.

The V and J genes are TRBV11-2 and TRBJ2-7, with D possibly matching TRBD2 (5 bases). The CDR3 covers 14 residues. CDR1 is SGHAT, CDR2 FQNNGV, per germline. Trimming pared 2 bases from V and 6 bases from J, leaving 14 bases between. For the CDR3, the DNA is TGTGCCAGCAGCTTATGGGCGTTGAGGGTCGAGCAGTACTTC. This sequence encodes CASSLWALRVEQYF.

This clone was observed a few times. CDR3 in DNA: TGCGCCAGCAGCTTGGGGGAGGGGGCCTACAATGAGCAGTTCTTC. This gives the protein CASSLGEGAYNEQFF. This chain links TRBV5-1 with TRBJ2-1, with D possibly TRBD2 on 7 matching bases. Germline V lookup: CDR1 SGHRS, CDR2 YFSETQ. CDR3 length equals 15 residues. Trimming left V 0 bases short and J 2 bases short, with 9 bases between.

V usage is TRBV19 and J usage is TRBJ1-2; 7 positions match TRBD1. Trimming at V came to 3 bases and at J to 4 bases, leaving 11 bases not matched to a gene. This CDR3 comprises 16 residues. The V gene's germline CDR1 is LNHDA and CDR2 SQIVND (reference sequence). CDR3 region: CASSIEETGTGYGYTF. The DNA of the CDR3 is TGTGCCAGTAGTATCGAAGAGACAGGGACGGGCTATGGCTACACCTTC. The complete variable domain, with remaining parts taken from reference TRBV19 and TRBJ1-2, reads DGGITQSPKYLFRKEGQNVTLSCEQNLNHDAMYWYRQDPGQGLRLIYYSQIVNDFQKGDIAEGYSVSREKKESFPLTVTSAQKNPTAFYLCASSIEETGTGYGYTFGSGTRLTVV.

The V and J genes are TRBV6-1 and TRBJ2-1; a possible D gene is TRBD2 (5 bases). Germline CDR1 is MNHNS and CDR2 is SASEGT. V was shortened by 8 bases and J by 0 bases, with 14 bases between the two germline ends. CDR3 length equals 15 residues. This CDR3 is CASSLAPSSYNEQFF. The DNA for the CDR3 is TGTGCCAGCTCTCTAGCTCCTAGCTCCTACAATGAGCAGTTCTTC.

This chain links TRBV30 with TRBJ1-2; unclear D gene. The germline V gene encodes CDR1 GTSNPN and CDR2 SVGIG (reference sequence). CDR3 length: 11 residues. V lost 0 bases, J lost 8 bases, and 7 bases lay in between. The CDR3 nucleotides read TGTGCCTGGAGTGTGGCTGGCGGCTACACCTTC. It yields the protein CAWSVAGGYTF. Looking up the rest from reference TRBV30 and TRBJ1-2 gives the full variable domain: SQTIHQWPATLVQPVGSPLSLECTVEGTSNPNLYWYRQAAGRGLQLLFYSVGIGQISSEVPQNLSASRPQDRQFILSSKKLLLSDSGFYLCAWSVAGGYTFGSGTRLTVV.

This chain uses TRBV2 with TRBJ2-7; D is ambiguous. V gave up 11 bases and J gave up 6 bases, with 20 bases separating them. CDR1 and CDR2 (germline): SNHLY, FYNNEI. The CDR3 runs 13 residues. This chain's CDR3 is CAAVGRLVSEQYV. For the CDR3, the DNA is TGTGCCGCAGTGGGTCGGCTAGTAAGCGAGCAGTACGTC.

Only one count was recorded for this clone. DNA for the CDR3: TGTGCCAGCAGTTTCTCAGGGGCGGATACGCAGTATTTT. It is translated as CASSFSGADTQYF. The chain is built from TRBV27 and TRBJ2-3, with D maybe TRBD1 (6 bases). With 3 bases removed from V and 6 bases from J, the gap between germline ends came to 10 bases. The CDR3 is made up of 13 amino acids. Per germline, CDR1 MNHEY and CDR2 SMNVEV (reference sequence).

The chain joins TRBV29-1 to TRBJ1-2; D perhaps matches TRBD1 (5 bases). V shed 3 bases and J shed 6 bases, with 14 bases lying between them. This CDR3 has 13 residues. CDR1 is SQVTM, CDR2 ANQGSEA, per germline. CDR3 amino acids: CSVEEGWGDGYTF. The CDR3 DNA reads TGCAGCGTTGAGGAGGGGTGGGGTGATGGCTACACCTTC.

The chain joins TRBV19 to TRBJ2-5; D is possibly TRBD2 (6 bases). The V gene's germline CDR1 is LNHDA and CDR2 SQIVND (reference sequence). Trimming cost V 6 bases and J 1 base, with 15 bases left between them. This CDR3 has 15 amino acids. The CDR3 DNA reads TGTGCCAGTAGCGGGGGACTCCCCTTCCAAGAGACCCAGTACTTC. This codes for CASSGGLPFQETQYF.